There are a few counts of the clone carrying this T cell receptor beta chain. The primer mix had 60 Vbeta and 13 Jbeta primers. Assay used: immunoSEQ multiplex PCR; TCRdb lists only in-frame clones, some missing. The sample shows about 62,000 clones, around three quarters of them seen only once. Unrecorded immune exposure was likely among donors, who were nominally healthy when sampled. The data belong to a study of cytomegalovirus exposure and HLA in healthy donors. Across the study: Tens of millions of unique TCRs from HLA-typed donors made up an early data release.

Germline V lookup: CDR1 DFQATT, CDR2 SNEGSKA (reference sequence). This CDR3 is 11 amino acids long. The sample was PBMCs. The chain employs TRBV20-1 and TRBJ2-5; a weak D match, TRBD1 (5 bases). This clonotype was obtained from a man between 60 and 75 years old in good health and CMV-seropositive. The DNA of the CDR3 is TGCAGCCAGGGAAGAAGAGAGACCCAGTACTTC. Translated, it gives CSQGRRETQYF.